The source of this TCR beta chain is a study of cytomegalovirus exposure and HLA in healthy donors. Study observations and caveats: The majority of TCR sequences were rare, yet some public TCRs appeared in many donors. Later examination showed HLA-associated TCR beta chains had greater clonal expansion than equally common others.

There are 14 residues in the CDR3. The V gene's germline CDR1 is LNHDA and CDR2 SQIVND (reference sequence). Trimming stripped 5 bases from V and 5 bases from J, with 13 bases between. Healthy bone marrow donors made up the donors. Comments on this clone: What it binds is unknown.

PCR employed 60 Vbeta and 13 Jbeta primers. Data came from immunoSEQ multiplex PCR; TCRdb stores just in-frame clones and leaves some out. The profile shows about 120,000 clones, around 72% of them singletons. Material: PBMCs. V and J are TRBV19 and TRBJ1-3; no clear D gene. The sequence was obtained from a man between 25 and 39 years old in good health and CMV-seronegative. DNA for the CDR3: TGTGCCAGTAGTGACCTTTGGGCTCGAAACACCATATATTTT. Its protein product is CASSDLWARNTIYF.